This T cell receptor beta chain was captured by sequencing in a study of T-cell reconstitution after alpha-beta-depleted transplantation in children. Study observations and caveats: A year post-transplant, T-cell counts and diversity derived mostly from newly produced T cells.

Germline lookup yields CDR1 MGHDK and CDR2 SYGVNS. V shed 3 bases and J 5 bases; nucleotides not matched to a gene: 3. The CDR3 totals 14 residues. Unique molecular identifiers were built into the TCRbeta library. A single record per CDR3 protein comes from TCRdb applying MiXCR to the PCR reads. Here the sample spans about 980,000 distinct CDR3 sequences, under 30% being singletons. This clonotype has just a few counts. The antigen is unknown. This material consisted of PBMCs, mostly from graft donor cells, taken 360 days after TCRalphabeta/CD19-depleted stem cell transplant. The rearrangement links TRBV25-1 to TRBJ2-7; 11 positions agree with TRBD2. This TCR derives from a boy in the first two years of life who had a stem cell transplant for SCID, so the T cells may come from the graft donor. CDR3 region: CASSDLAGGDEQYF. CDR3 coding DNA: TGTGCCAGCAGTGACCTAGCGGGGGGCGACGAGCAGTACTTC.